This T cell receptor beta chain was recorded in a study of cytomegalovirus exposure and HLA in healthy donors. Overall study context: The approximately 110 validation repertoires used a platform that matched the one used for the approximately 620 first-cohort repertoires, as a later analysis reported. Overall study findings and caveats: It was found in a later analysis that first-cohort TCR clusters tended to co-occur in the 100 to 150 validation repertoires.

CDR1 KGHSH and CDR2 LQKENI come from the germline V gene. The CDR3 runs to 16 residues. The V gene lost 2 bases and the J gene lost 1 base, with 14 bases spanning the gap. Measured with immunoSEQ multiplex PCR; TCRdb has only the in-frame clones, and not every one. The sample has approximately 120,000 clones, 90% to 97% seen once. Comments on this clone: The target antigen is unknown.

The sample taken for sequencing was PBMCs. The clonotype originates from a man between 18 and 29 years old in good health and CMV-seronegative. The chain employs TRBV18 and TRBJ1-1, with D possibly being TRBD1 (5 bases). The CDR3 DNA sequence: TGTGCCAGCTCACCAGGGGCAGGGCGCGGGAACACTGAAGCTTTCTTT. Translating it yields CASSPGAGRGNTEAFF.